This is a list of T cell receptor beta chains from one sample in a study of shared clonotypes between healthy human individuals. Assay used: immunoSEQ multiplex PCR; TCRdb lists only in-frame clones, some missing. Counted here are roughly 1,000,000 clones, around 82% occurring once; the ten biggest clones make up roughly 0.61%. Sequenced input: memory CD4+ T cells from PBMCs. These receptors all come from a man younger than 35 in good health. Some clones in this sample may be carry-over from other donors' samples. Each CDR3 is given with its conserved first and last residue. The order of the fields is J gene, clone size, V gene, D gene, CDR3 protein, CDR3 DNA. D genes are given only for firm matches. Clone size is shown for a subset of rows, as once, few, many or a class of expanded clone.

j_gene: TRBJ2-1; abundance: .; v_gene: TRBV4-3; d_gene: .; CDR3aa: CASSQDFLRDEQFF; CDR3nt: TGCGCCAGCAGCCAAGATTTCTTGCGCGATGAGCAGTTCTTC
j_gene: TRBJ2-1; abundance: .; v_gene: TRBV14; d_gene: TRBD2; CDR3aa: CASSVPGTSESAEQFF; CDR3nt: TGTGCCAGCAGCGTGCCCGGGACTAGCGAATCTGCTGAGCAGTTCTTC
j_gene: TRBJ1-3; abundance: .; v_gene: TRBV30; d_gene: .; CDR3aa: CAWSRGGPSSGNTIYF; CDR3nt: TGTGCCTGGAGCCGAGGGGGACCAAGCTCTGGAAACACCATATATTTT
j_gene: TRBJ1-4; abundance: few; v_gene: TRBV4-2; d_gene: .; CDR3aa: CASSQEGSQATNEKLFF; CDR3nt: TGTGCCAGCAGCCAAGAAGGTTCGCAAGCAACTAATGAAAAACTGTTTTTT
j_gene: TRBJ1-4; abundance: .; v_gene: TRBV5-1; d_gene: TRBD1; CDR3aa: CASSRTGGTNEKLFF; CDR3nt: TGCGCCAGCAGCAGAACAGGGGGAACTAATGAAAAACTGTTTTTT
j_gene: TRBJ1-1; abundance: .; v_gene: TRBV18; d_gene: .; CDR3aa: CASSPPTGGNTEAFF; CDR3nt: TGTGCCAGCTCACCACCGACCGGGGGAAACACTGAAGCTTTCTTT
j_gene: TRBJ2-1; abundance: .; v_gene: TRBV5-1; d_gene: TRBD2; CDR3aa: CASSFETSGSEQFF; CDR3nt: TGCGCCAGCAGCTTCGAGACTAGCGGGAGCGAGCAGTTCTTC
j_gene: TRBJ2-5; abundance: .; v_gene: TRBV7-2; d_gene: .; CDR3aa: CASSRAETQYF; CDR3nt: TGTGCCAGCAGCCGGGCAGAGACCCAGTACTTC
j_gene: TRBJ2-7; abundance: .; v_gene: TRBV6-1; d_gene: TRBD1; CDR3aa: CASSKTGTASYEQYF; CDR3nt: TGTGCCAGCAGTAAGACCGGGACAGCCTCCTACGAGCAGTACTTC
j_gene: TRBJ2-1; abundance: .; v_gene: TRBV11-3; d_gene: .; CDR3aa: CASSTHSAYNEQFF; CDR3nt: TGTGCCAGCAGCACCCACTCAGCCTACAATGAGCAGTTCTTC
j_gene: TRBJ1-1; abundance: few; v_gene: TRBV15; d_gene: .; CDR3aa: CATSRDTGEAFF; CDR3nt: TGTGCCACCAGCAGAGATACAGGTGAAGCTTTCTTT
j_gene: TRBJ1-4; abundance: .; v_gene: TRBV5-4; d_gene: .; CDR3aa: CASSPSGGTNEKLFF; CDR3nt: TGTGCCAGCAGCCCCTCTGGGGGAACTAATGAAAAACTGTTTTTT
j_gene: TRBJ1-1; abundance: .; v_gene: TRBV9; d_gene: .; CDR3aa: CASSVVYAGRGTEAFF; CDR3nt: TGTGCCAGCAGCGTAGTTTATGCAGGGAGGGGGACTGAAGCTTTCTTT
j_gene: TRBJ1-4; abundance: .; v_gene: TRBV4-2; d_gene: TRBD1; CDR3aa: CASSQIHQGAWKLFF; CDR3nt: TGTGCCAGCAGCCAAATTCACCAGGGGGCATGGAAACTGTTTTTT
j_gene: TRBJ2-7; abundance: .; v_gene: TRBV28; d_gene: TRBD2; CDR3aa: CASGQGNSLGLDEQYF; CDR3nt: TGTGCCAGCGGTCAAGGGAATAGTCTGGGACTAGACGAGCAGTACTTC
j_gene: TRBJ2-3; abundance: once; v_gene: TRBV29-1; d_gene: .; CDR3aa: CSVRDSYNTDTQYF; CDR3nt: TGCAGCGTTCGAGACAGCTACAACACAGATACGCAGTATTTT
j_gene: TRBJ2-1; abundance: .; v_gene: TRBV5-4; d_gene: TRBD2; CDR3aa: CASSLTSLTEQFF; CDR3nt: TGTGCCAGCAGCCTGACTAGCCTCACTGAGCAGTTCTTC
j_gene: TRBJ2-5; abundance: .; v_gene: TRBV2; d_gene: TRBD2; CDR3aa: CASSDRAGATETQYF; CDR3nt: TGTGCCAGCAGTGATCGGGCGGGAGCGACGGAGACCCAGTACTTC
j_gene: TRBJ2-1; abundance: .; v_gene: TRBV5-1; d_gene: .; CDR3aa: CASRNGPGNEQFF; CDR3nt: TGCGCCAGCAGGAACGGACCGGGCAATGAGCAGTTCTTC
j_gene: TRBJ1-4; abundance: .; v_gene: TRBV2; d_gene: .; CDR3aa: CASSVREDEKLFF; CDR3nt: TGTGCCAGCAGTGTCAGGGAGGACGAAAAACTGTTTTTT
j_gene: TRBJ2-5; abundance: .; v_gene: TRBV6-5; d_gene: .; CDR3aa: CASSYRGLADGETQYF; CDR3nt: TGTGCCAGCAGTTACCGAGGGCTGGCAGACGGAGAGACCCAGTACTTC
j_gene: TRBJ1-5; abundance: few; v_gene: TRBV19; d_gene: TRBD1; CDR3aa: CASSIVGFGQALQPQHF; CDR3nt: TGTGCCAGTAGTATCGTGGGTTTTGGACAGGCTCTTCAGCCCCAGCATTTT
j_gene: TRBJ2-2; abundance: .; v_gene: TRBV6-6; d_gene: TRBD2; CDR3aa: CASKGTSDTGELFF; CDR3nt: TGTGCCAGCAAAGGGACTAGCGACACCGGGGAGCTGTTTTTT
j_gene: TRBJ1-2; abundance: .; v_gene: TRBV4-2; d_gene: .; CDR3aa: CASSQVLALGYTF; CDR3nt: TGTGCCAGCAGCCAAGTCTTGGCTCTTGGCTACACCTTC
j_gene: TRBJ2-7; abundance: .; v_gene: TRBV6-6; d_gene: .; CDR3aa: CASSAGSGYEQYF; CDR3nt: TGTGCCAGCAGTGCGGGATCTGGCTACGAGCAGTACTTC
j_gene: TRBJ1-2; abundance: .; v_gene: TRBV7-3; d_gene: .; CDR3aa: CASSLRDGRADGYTF; CDR3nt: TGTGCCAGCAGCTTAAGAGATGGGAGGGCCGATGGCTACACCTTC
j_gene: TRBJ1-5; abundance: once; v_gene: TRBV9; d_gene: TRBD1; CDR3aa: CASSAGGAGNQPQHF; CDR3nt: TGTGCCAGCAGCGCAGGGGGCGCAGGCAATCAGCCCCAGCATTTT
j_gene: TRBJ1-2; abundance: .; v_gene: TRBV2; d_gene: .; CDR3aa: CASTAPPGAEAGYTF; CDR3nt: TGTGCCAGCACTGCCCCTCCGGGAGCCGAGGCTGGCTACACCTTC
j_gene: TRBJ1-1; abundance: once; v_gene: TRBV9; d_gene: .; CDR3aa: CASSVTTNTEAFF; CDR3nt: TGTGCCAGCAGCGTAACAACGAACACTGAAGCTTTCTTT
j_gene: TRBJ1-1; abundance: .; v_gene: TRBV28; d_gene: .; CDR3aa: CASSEAITEAFF; CDR3nt: TGTGCCAGCAGTGAGGCGATCACTGAAGCTTTCTTT
j_gene: TRBJ2-3; abundance: .; v_gene: TRBV6-6; d_gene: TRBD1; CDR3aa: CASSYPTGEDTQYF; CDR3nt: TGTGCCAGCAGTTACCCGACAGGGGAAGATACGCAGTATTTT
j_gene: TRBJ2-1; abundance: .; v_gene: TRBV7-9; d_gene: .; CDR3aa: CASSSLPQVNEQFF; CDR3nt: TGTGCCAGCAGCTCTCTGCCCCAGGTCAATGAGCAGTTCTTC
j_gene: TRBJ2-1; abundance: once; v_gene: TRBV7-3; d_gene: .; CDR3aa: CASSPDGESYNEQFF; CDR3nt: TGTGCCAGCAGCCCCGACGGGGAATCCTACAATGAGCAGTTCTTC
j_gene: TRBJ1-4; abundance: .; v_gene: TRBV6-1; d_gene: TRBD1; CDR3aa: CASNLRGDGEKLFF; CDR3nt: TGTGCCAGCAACCTCAGGGGGGACGGTGAAAAACTGTTTTTT
j_gene: TRBJ1-5; abundance: .; v_gene: TRBV5-5; d_gene: .; CDR3aa: CASSARWPADNQPQHF; CDR3nt: TGTGCCAGCAGCGCGCGGTGGCCAGCGGACAATCAGCCCCAGCATTTT
j_gene: TRBJ2-7; abundance: .; v_gene: TRBV6-6; d_gene: .; CDR3aa: CASGDRSEQYF; CDR3nt: TGTGCCAGCGGTGACCGGAGCGAGCAGTACTTC
j_gene: TRBJ1-1; abundance: .; v_gene: TRBV11-3; d_gene: .; CDR3aa: CASSLERDTEAFF; CDR3nt: TGTGCCAGCAGCTTAGAGAGGGACACTGAAGCTTTCTTT
j_gene: TRBJ2-5; abundance: .; v_gene: TRBV7-3; d_gene: .; CDR3aa: CASSLASGDQETQYF; CDR3nt: TGTGCCAGCAGCTTAGCGTCTGGGGACCAAGAGACCCAGTACTTC
j_gene: TRBJ2-7; abundance: .; v_gene: TRBV5-6; d_gene: TRBD1; CDR3aa: CASSLQGQGVTYEQYF; CDR3nt: TGTGCCAGCAGCTTGCAGGGACAGGGCGTGACCTACGAGCAGTACTTC
j_gene: TRBJ2-3; abundance: .; v_gene: TRBV9; d_gene: .; CDR3aa: CASSAQGPGTQYF; CDR3nt: TGTGCCAGCAGCGCCCAGGGGCCAGGTACGCAGTATTTT
j_gene: TRBJ2-2; abundance: .; v_gene: TRBV28; d_gene: .; CDR3aa: CASSLLTGELFF; CDR3nt: TGTGCCAGCAGTTTATTGACCGGGGAGCTGTTTTTT
j_gene: TRBJ1-2; abundance: few; v_gene: TRBV5-4; d_gene: TRBD1; CDR3aa: CASSLQGADYGYTF; CDR3nt: TGTGCCAGCAGCTTACAGGGGGCTGACTATGGCTACACCTTT
j_gene: TRBJ1-2; abundance: .; v_gene: TRBV25-1; d_gene: .; CDR3aa: CASSEYGQYGYTF; CDR3nt: TGTGCCAGCAGTGAATACGGACAGTATGGCTACACCTTC
j_gene: TRBJ1-1; abundance: .; v_gene: TRBV29-1; d_gene: TRBD1; CDR3aa: CSVERTGQTEAFF; CDR3nt: TGCAGCGTTGAACGGACAGGGCAGACTGAAGCTTTCTTT
j_gene: TRBJ2-7; abundance: .; v_gene: TRBV19; d_gene: TRBD1; CDR3aa: CASSIDGTGTYEQYF; CDR3nt: TGTGCCAGTAGTATAGACGGGACAGGGACCTACGAGCAGTACTTC
j_gene: TRBJ2-7; abundance: .; v_gene: TRBV11-2; d_gene: TRBD1; CDR3aa: CASSPRGGTVSYEQYF; CDR3nt: TGTGCCAGCAGCCCCAGGGGTGGGACAGTCTCCTACGAGCAGTACTTC
j_gene: TRBJ1-2; abundance: .; v_gene: TRBV4-1; d_gene: TRBD1; CDR3aa: CASSQPRGGTDLNYGYTF; CDR3nt: TGCGCCAGCAGCCAACCCCGGGGGGGGACAGATCTTAACTATGGCTACACCTTC
j_gene: TRBJ2-1; abundance: .; v_gene: TRBV13; d_gene: .; CDR3aa: CASSYPGALYNEQFF; CDR3nt: TGTGCCAGCAGCTACCCGGGAGCCCTCTACAATGAGCAGTTCTTC
j_gene: TRBJ1-5; abundance: .; v_gene: TRBV2; d_gene: .; CDR3aa: CASSEMPGGQPQHF; CDR3nt: TGTGCCAGCAGTGAGATGCCGGGGGGGCAGCCCCAGCATTTT
j_gene: TRBJ1-3; abundance: .; v_gene: TRBV9; d_gene: .; CDR3aa: CASSPRGGGGNTIYF; CDR3nt: TGTGCCAGCAGCCCAAGGGGAGGAGGTGGAAACACCATATATTTT
j_gene: TRBJ1-2; abundance: .; v_gene: TRBV4-1; d_gene: .; CDR3aa: CASSQDGSRDNGYTF; CDR3nt: TGCGCCAGCAGCCAAGACGGTTCCCGAGATAATGGCTACACCTTC
j_gene: TRBJ2-3; abundance: .; v_gene: TRBV9; d_gene: TRBD2; CDR3aa: CASSAPLAGAGTQYF; CDR3nt: TGTGCCAGCAGCGCCCCACTAGCGGGGGCGGGTACGCAGTATTTT
j_gene: TRBJ2-5; abundance: .; v_gene: TRBV7-9; d_gene: .; CDR3aa: CASSLGGDQETQYF; CDR3nt: TGTGCCAGCAGCTTAGGGGGGGATCAAGAGACCCAGTACTTC
j_gene: TRBJ1-5; abundance: few; v_gene: TRBV6-5; d_gene: .; CDR3aa: CASSYSRYSNQPQHF; CDR3nt: TGTGCCAGCAGTTACAGCAGGTATAGCAATCAGCCCCAGCATTTT
j_gene: TRBJ2-1; abundance: .; v_gene: TRBV25-1; d_gene: .; CDR3aa: CASSEWGRGNEQFF; CDR3nt: TGTGCCAGCAGTGAATGGGGCAGGGGTAATGAGCAGTTCTTC
j_gene: TRBJ1-5; abundance: .; v_gene: TRBV6-4; d_gene: .; CDR3aa: CASRLDRKNQPQHF; CDR3nt: TGTGCCAGCAGACTAGACAGGAAGAATCAGCCCCAGCATTTT
j_gene: TRBJ2-5; abundance: .; v_gene: TRBV9; d_gene: TRBD1; CDR3aa: CASSVGGVTGGSETQYF; CDR3nt: TGTGCCAGCAGCGTAGGAGGAGTGACAGGGGGTAGCGAGACCCAGTACTTC
j_gene: TRBJ2-3; abundance: .; v_gene: TRBV29-1; d_gene: .; CDR3aa: CSVEGGVNADTQYF; CDR3nt: TGCAGCGTTGAGGGCGGGGTCAACGCAGATACGCAGTATTTT
j_gene: TRBJ2-2; abundance: .; v_gene: TRBV6-6; d_gene: .; CDR3aa: CASKLPSPGELFF; CDR3nt: TGTGCCAGCAAACTACCCAGCCCCGGGGAGCTGTTTTTT